Sequencing of this T cell receptor (beta chain) was carried out in a study of OX40 agonist ivuxolimab in advanced cancers. At the level of the study: Cohort: approximately 79% men, mean age around 61, aged roughly 23 to 79. Enrollees could have had prior anti-PD-1, anti-PD-L1 or anti-CTLA-4 therapy, which around 40% had received. Broader study findings: Doses of 0.1 to 3.0 mg/kg were accompanied by clonal expansion of CD4+ and CD8+ blood T cells by week 6.

The CDR3 contains 16 residues. Germline V lookup: CDR1 LNHNV, CDR2 YYDKDF (reference sequence). The V end was cut by 1 base, the J end by 3 bases, with 15 bases between. Points on this clone: Its antigen is not identified.

Only in-frame clones appear in the TCRdb table, and some are missing; sequencing was by immunoSEQ multiplex PCR. The table records roughly 40,000 clones, roughly 81% of them present only once. The V gene is TRBV15, the J gene TRBJ1-2, with D possibly being TRBD1 (6 bases). The sequence came from an adult with an advanced solid tumor such as melanoma, head and neck, liver or kidney cancer. Sequenced here: CD4+ or CD8+ T cells sorted from blood, sampled in a trial of the OX40 agonist ivuxolimab. This chain's CDR3 is CATSRAPPTGDYGYTF. CDR3 coding DNA: TGTGCCACCAGCAGAGCCCCCCCGACAGGAGACTATGGCTACACCTTC.